This T cell receptor (beta chain) originates from a study of T-cell reconstitution after alpha-beta-depleted transplantation in children. This clonotype has a count of ten or more. For TCRbeta, the library was prepared with unique molecular identifiers. TCRdb re-derived calls from the PCR reads in MiXCR, one entry per CDR3 protein. This sample carries roughly 100,000 distinct CDR3 sequences, 7% to 9% of them seen once, and the ten largest clones take 5.5% to 7%. The CDR3 runs to 16 residues. Germline lookup yields CDR1 SGHAT and CDR2 FQNNGV. Between the trimmed V and J ends, which lost 5 bases and 7 bases, there was a span of 22 bases.

The clonotype comes from a human donor who donated a stem cell graft to a child with congenital amegakaryocytic thrombocytopenia. The specimen comprised PBMCs from the stem cell graft donor, sampled from the stem cell graft. The chain is built from TRBV11-2 and TRBJ2-3; D possibly corresponds to TRBD2 (6 bases). The DNA for the CDR3 is TGTGCCAGCAGCCTAATAAAGGCGGGGCGGGATCATACGCAGTATTTT. It codes for CASSLIKAGRDHTQYF. Full variable domain (remainder filled in from reference TRBV11-2 and TRBJ2-3): EAGVAQSPRYKIIEKRQSVAFWCNPISGHATLYWYQQILGQGPKLLIQFQNNGVVDDSQLPKDRFSAERLKGVDSTLKIQPAKLEDSAVYLCASSLIKAGRDHTQYFGPGTRLTVL.